This paragraph covers one T cell receptor (beta chain) sequence. The CDR3 spans 15 residues. Per germline, CDR1 SGDLS and CDR2 YYNGEE. Losses at the gene ends were 3 bases for V and 0 bases for J; bases not matched to a gene: 5. This sample is drawn from a study of CD8+CD57+ T cells in acquired aplastic anemia. Patients chosen for sequencing had CD8+CD57+ cells that had expanded, as shown by flow cytometry. The template used for profiling TCR beta VDJ and CDR3 was genomic DNA. TCRdb processed the reads anew with MiXCR; each CDR3 protein has one entry. The sample has 300,000 or so distinct CDR3 sequences, roughly 59% seen once; the top ten hold approximately 1.2%.

The specimen was sorted CD4+, CD8+, or CD8+CD57+ T cells (not recorded which) from PBMCs. V is TRBV9 and J is TRBJ1-1; TRBD1 matches at 7 bases. The receptor was derived from a human donor with aplastic anemia. The CDR3 sequence: CASSAKTGVNTEAFF. The CDR3, as DNA: TGTGCCAGCAGCGCGAAAACAGGGGTGAACACTGAAGCTTTCTTT.